This T cell receptor beta chain was obtained from a study of cytomegalovirus exposure and HLA in healthy donors. Data came from immunoSEQ multiplex PCR; TCRdb stores just in-frame clones and leaves some out. The sample yields about 100,000 clones, approximately 95% seen once. This clone was observed once. Germline values: CDR1 MRHNA, CDR2 SNTAGT. CDR3 length: 15 residues. Trimming removed 3 bases from V and 7 bases from J; junction bases left unmatched: 7. J is TRBJ2-1 and V is TRBV6-4; 9 bases fit TRBD2. The sequence was collected from a woman aged 18-29 years in good health and CMV-seronegative. The material sequenced was PBMCs. This CDR3 is CASSEGLAGLNEQFF. The DNA for the CDR3 is TGTGCCAGCAGTGAAGGCCTAGCGGGGTTGAATGAGCAGTTCTTC.